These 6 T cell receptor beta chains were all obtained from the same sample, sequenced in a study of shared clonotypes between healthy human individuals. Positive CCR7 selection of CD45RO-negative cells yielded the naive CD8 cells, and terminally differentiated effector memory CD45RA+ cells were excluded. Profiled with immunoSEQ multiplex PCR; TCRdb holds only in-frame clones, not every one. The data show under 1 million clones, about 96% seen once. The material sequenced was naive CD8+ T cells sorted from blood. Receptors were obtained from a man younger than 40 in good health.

The CDR3 loop reads CAISESGGQVYGYTF. DNA of the CDR3: TGTGCCATCAGTGAGTCGGGGGGACAGGTCTATGGCTACACCTTC. The chain is built from TRBV10-3 and TRBJ1-2, with 8 bases identical to TRBD1. CDR3 length equals 15 residues. CDR1 is ENHRY and CDR2 is SYGVKD in the germline V gene. After removal of 0 bases from V and 4 bases from J, the junction contained 4 bases not matched to a gene.

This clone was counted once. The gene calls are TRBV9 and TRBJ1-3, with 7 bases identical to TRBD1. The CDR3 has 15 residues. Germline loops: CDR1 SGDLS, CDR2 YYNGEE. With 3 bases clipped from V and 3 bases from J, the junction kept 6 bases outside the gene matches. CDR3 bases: TGTGCCAGCAGCGAACAGACAGGGATTGGAAACACCATATATTTT. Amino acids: CASSEQTGIGNTIYF.

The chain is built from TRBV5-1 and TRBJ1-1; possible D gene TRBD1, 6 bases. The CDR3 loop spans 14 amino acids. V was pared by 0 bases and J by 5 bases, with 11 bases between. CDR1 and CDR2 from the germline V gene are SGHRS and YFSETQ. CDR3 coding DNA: TGCGCCAGCAGCTTGGCCTACAGGGATACTGAAGCTTTCTTT. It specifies CASSLAYRDTEAFF.

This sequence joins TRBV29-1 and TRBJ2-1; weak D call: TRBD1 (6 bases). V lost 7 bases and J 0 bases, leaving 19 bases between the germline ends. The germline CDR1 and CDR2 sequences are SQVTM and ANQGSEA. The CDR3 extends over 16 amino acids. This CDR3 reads CSGTGSLGASYNEQFF. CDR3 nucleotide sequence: TGCAGCGGAACAGGGTCTTTAGGGGCCTCCTACAATGAGCAGTTCTTC.

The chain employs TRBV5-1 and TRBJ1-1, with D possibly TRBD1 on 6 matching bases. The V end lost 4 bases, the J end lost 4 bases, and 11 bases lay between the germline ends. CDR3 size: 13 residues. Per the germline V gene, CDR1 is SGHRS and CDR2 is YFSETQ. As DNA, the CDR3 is TGCGCCAGCAGCAGAACAGGGCCCACTGAAGCTTTCTTT. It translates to CASSRTGPTEAFF.

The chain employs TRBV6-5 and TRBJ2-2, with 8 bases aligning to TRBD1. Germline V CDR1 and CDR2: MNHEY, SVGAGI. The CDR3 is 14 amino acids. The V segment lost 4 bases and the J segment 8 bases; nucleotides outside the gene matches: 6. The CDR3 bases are TGTGCCAGCAGTTGGGGGACAGGCGGGGGGGAGCTGTTTTTT. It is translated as CASSWGTGGGELFF.